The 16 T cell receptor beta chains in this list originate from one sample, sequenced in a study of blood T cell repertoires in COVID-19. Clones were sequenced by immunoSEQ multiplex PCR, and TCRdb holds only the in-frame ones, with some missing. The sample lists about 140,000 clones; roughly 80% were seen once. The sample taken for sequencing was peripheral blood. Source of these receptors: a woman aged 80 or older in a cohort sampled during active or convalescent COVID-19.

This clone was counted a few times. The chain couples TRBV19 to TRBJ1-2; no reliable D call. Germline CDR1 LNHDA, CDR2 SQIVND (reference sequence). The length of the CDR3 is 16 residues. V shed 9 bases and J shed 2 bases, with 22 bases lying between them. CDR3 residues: CASKSEGRLKNYGYTF. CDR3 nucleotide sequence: TGTGCCAGCAAATCCGAGGGCAGGCTTAAGAACTATGGCTACACCTTC.

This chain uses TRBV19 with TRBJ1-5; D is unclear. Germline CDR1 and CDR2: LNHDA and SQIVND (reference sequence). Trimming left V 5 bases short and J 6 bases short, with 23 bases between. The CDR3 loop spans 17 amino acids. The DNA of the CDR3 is TGTGCCAGTAGTTCCCCCCGGGAACCAGAGGGCGGTCAGCCCCAGCATTTT. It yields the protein CASSSPREPEGGQPQHF.

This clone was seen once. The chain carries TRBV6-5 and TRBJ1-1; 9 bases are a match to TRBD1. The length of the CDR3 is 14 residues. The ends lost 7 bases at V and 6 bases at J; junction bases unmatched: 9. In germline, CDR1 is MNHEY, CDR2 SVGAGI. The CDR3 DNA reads TGTGCCAGCACCATAGGACAGGGGAGGTCTGAAGCTTTCTTT. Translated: CASTIGQGRSEAFF.

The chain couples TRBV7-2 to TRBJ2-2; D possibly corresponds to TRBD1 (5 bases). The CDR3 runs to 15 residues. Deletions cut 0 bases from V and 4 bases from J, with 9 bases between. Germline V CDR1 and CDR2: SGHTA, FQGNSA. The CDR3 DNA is TGTGCCAGCAGCTTAGCAGGGGCGGCCACCGGGGAGCTGTTTTTT. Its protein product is CASSLAGAATGELFF.

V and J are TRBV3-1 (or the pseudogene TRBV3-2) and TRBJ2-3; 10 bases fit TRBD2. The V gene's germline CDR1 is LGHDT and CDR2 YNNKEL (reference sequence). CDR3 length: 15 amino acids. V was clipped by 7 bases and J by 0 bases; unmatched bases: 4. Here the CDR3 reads CASTLAGASTDTQYF. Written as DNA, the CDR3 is TGTGCCAGCACCCTAGCGGGGGCCAGCACAGATACGCAGTATTTT.

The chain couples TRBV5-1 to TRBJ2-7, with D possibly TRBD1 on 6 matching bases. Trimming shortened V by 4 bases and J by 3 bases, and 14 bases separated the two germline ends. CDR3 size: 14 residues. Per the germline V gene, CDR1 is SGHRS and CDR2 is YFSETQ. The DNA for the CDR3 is TGCGCCAGCAGCGCCGAGGGGGTAAGCTACGAGCAGTACTTC. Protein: CASSAEGVSYEQYF.

The CDR3 region is CASSDSVRGSTEAFF. Here the CDR3 DNA reads TGTGCCAGCAGTGATAGTGTCAGGGGGAGCACTGAAGCTTTCTTT. The rearrangement links TRBV6-1 to TRBJ1-1; 7 bases align to TRBD1. CDR3 length: 15 amino acids. Trimming at V came to 3 bases and at J to 4 bases, leaving 8 bases not matched to a gene. Germline CDR1 is MNHNS and CDR2 is SASEGT.

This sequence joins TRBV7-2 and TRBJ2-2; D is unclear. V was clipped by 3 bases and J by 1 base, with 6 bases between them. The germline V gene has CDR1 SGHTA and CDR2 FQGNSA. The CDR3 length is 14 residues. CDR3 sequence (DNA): TGTGCCAGCAGCTTTGAGTGGAACACCGGGGAGCTGTTTTTT. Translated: CASSFEWNTGELFF.

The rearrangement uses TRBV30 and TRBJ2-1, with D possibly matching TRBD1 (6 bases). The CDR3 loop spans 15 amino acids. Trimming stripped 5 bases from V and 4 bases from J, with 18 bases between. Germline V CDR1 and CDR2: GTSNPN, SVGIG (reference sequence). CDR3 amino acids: CAWARGGTKYNEQFF. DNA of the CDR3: TGTGCCTGGGCTCGAGGGGGAACGAAGTACAATGAGCAGTTCTTC.

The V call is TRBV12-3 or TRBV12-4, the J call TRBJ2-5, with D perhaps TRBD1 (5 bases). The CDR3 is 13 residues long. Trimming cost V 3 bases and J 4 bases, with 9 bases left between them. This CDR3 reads CASSFGQGETQYF. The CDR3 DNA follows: TGTGCCAGCAGTTTCGGCCAGGGAGAGACCCAGTACTTC.

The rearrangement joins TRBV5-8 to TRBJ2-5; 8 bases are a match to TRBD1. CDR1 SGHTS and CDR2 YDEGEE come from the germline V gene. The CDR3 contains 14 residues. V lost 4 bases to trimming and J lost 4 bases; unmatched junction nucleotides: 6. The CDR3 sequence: CASSPQGAVETQYF. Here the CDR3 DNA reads TGTGCCAGCAGCCCCCAGGGGGCCGTAGAGACCCAGTACTTC.

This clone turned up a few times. The CDR3, as DNA: TGCGCCAGCAGCCCGAGCTCCTACGAGCAGTACTTC. It yields the protein CASSPSSYEQYF. The V and J genes are TRBV5-1 and TRBJ2-7; D ambiguous. The germline CDR1 and CDR2 sequences are SGHRS and YFSETQ. This CDR3 spans 12 amino acids. V gave up 4 bases and J gave up 0 bases, with 5 bases separating them.

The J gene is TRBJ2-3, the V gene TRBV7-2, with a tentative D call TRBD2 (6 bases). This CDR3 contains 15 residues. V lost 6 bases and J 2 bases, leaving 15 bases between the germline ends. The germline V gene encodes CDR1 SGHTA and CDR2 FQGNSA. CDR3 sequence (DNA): TGTGCCAGCAGGGTGCCGGGACTGTACACAGATACGCAGTATTTT. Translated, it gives CASRVPGLYTDTQYF.

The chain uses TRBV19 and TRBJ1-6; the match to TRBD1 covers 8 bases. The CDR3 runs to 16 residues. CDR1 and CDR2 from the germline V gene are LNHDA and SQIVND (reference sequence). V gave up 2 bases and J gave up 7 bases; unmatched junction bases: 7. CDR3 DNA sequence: TGTGCCAGTAGTATACAAGGGACAGGATTAAATTCACCCCTCCACTTT. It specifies CASSIQGTGLNSPLHF.

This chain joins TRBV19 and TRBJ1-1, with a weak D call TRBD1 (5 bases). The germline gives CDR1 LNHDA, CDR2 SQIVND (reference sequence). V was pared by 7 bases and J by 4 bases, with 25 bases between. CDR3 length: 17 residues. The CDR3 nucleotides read TGTGCCAGTACTTACGGAAGGGCCAGGGAGGGGCGCACTGAAGCTTTCTTT. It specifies CASTYGRAREGRTEAFF.

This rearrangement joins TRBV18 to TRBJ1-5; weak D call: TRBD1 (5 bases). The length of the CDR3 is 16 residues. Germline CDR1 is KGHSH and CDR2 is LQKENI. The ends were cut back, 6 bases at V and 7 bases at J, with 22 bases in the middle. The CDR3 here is CASSYSHRTLGQPQHF. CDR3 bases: TGTGCCAGCTCTTACTCGCACAGGACCTTGGGCCAGCCCCAGCATTTT.